These 13 T cell receptor beta chains were all obtained from the same sample, sequenced in a study of human thymus T cells. Thymus specimens were resections from corrective heart surgery. This table comes from immunoSEQ multiplex PCR, and its TCRdb copy is limited to in-frame clones, with some not included. The repertoire includes about 130,000 clones, about 95% of them detected once, and less than 0.03% sits in the top ten. Sequenced sample: thymus tissue. Receptor source: a boy younger than two with a congenital heart defect but otherwise immunologically healthy.

J is TRBJ1-5 and V is TRBV4-1; D ambiguous. The V end lost 0 bases, the J end lost 4 bases, and 10 bases lay between the germline ends. The CDR3 extends over 15 amino acids. Germline lookup yields CDR1 MGHRA and CDR2 YSYEKL. CDR3 DNA sequence: TGCGCCAGCAGCCAAGATCGGCAGCGAAATCAGCCCCAGCATTTT. It specifies CASSQDRQRNQPQHF.

The chain couples TRBV2 to TRBJ2-1; 9 bases match TRBD2. J was trimmed by 8 bases and V by 3 bases; bases with no gene match: 14. Germline V gene data show CDR1 as SNHLY and CDR2 as FYNNEI. This CDR3 is 17 amino acids long. Here the CDR3 DNA reads TGTGCCAGCAGTGATTTCCGAGGCGGGGGGGCCGAGGATGAGCAGTTCTTC. Amino acid sequence: CASSDFRGGGAEDEQFF.

The rearrangement uses TRBV15 and TRBJ1-1, with TRBD1 matching 7 bases. Germline CDR1 and CDR2: LNHNV and YYDKDF (reference sequence). Trimming took 3 bases from V and 0 from J; bases not matched to a gene: 7. The CDR3 is made up of 16 amino acids. The CDR3 DNA reads TGTGCCACCAGCAGGGGAGGGGGCGGGGTGAACACTGAAGCTTTCTTT. Protein sequence: CATSRGGGGVNTEAFF. The full variable domain, rest sourced from reference TRBV15 and TRBJ1-1, is DAMVIQNPRYQVTQFGKPVTLSCSQTLNHNVMYWYQQKSSQAPKLLFHYYDKDFNNEADTPDNFQSRRPNTSFCFLDIRSPGLGDTAMYLCATSRGGGGVNTEAFFGQGTRLTVV.

The chain links TRBV30 to TRBJ1-6; tentatively, D is TRBD1 (6 bases). From germline, CDR1 is GTSNPN and CDR2 SVGIG (reference sequence). The CDR3 loop spans 14 amino acids. V lost 6 bases, J lost 8 bases, and 17 bases lay in between. The CDR3: CACAPGHKDSPLHF. The DNA for the CDR3 is TGTGCCTGCGCTCCGGGACATAAAGATTCACCCCTCCACTTT.

This rearrangement joins TRBV28 to TRBJ1-1; possible D gene TRBD1, 5 bases. Germline V gives CDR1 MDHEN, CDR2 SYDVKM. Trimming removed 3 bases at V and 4 bases at J, with 15 bases between. The CDR3 is 15 amino acids. This chain's CDR3 is CASSLRPWGSTEAFF. The CDR3 DNA reads as TGTGCCAGCAGTTTGCGACCCTGGGGGAGCACTGAAGCTTTCTTT.

The table lists this clone with a count of one. J is TRBJ1-2 and V is TRBV5-4; tentatively, D is TRBD1 (5 bases). There are 15 residues in the CDR3. Germline CDR1 reads SGHNT; CDR2 reads YYREEE (reference sequence). Trimming shortened V by 4 bases and J by 2 bases, and 15 bases separated the two germline ends. The CDR3: CASSDGRGGNYGYTF. The CDR3 DNA reads as TGTGCCAGCAGCGACGGTAGGGGCGGAAACTATGGCTACACCTTC. Full variable domain (remainder filled in from reference TRBV5-4 and TRBJ1-2): ETGVTQSPTHLIKTRGQQVTLRCSSQSGHNTVSWYQQALGQGPQFIFQYYREEENGRGNFPPRFSGLQFPNYSSELNVNALELDDSALYLCASSDGRGGNYGYTFGSGTRLTVV.

The chain is built from TRBV30 and TRBJ1-1; no definite D call. From germline, CDR1 is GTSNPN and CDR2 SVGIG (reference sequence). The CDR3 loop spans 13 amino acids. V was clipped by 0 bases and J by 1 base, with 6 bases between them. CDR3: CAWSVGTNTEAFF. The CDR3 DNA is TGTGCCTGGAGTGTAGGAACGAACACTGAAGCTTTCTTT.

The chain carries TRBV28 and TRBJ2-4, with a possible D match to TRBD2 (5 bases). This CDR3 is built from 20 residues. Trimming took 8 bases from V and 0 from J, leaving 29 bases between them. Germline-derived CDR1 and CDR2 are MDHEN and SYDVKM. The CDR3 region has the DNA TGTGCCAGCGCGGCTTTGTCTGGAGGTCTCGAAATTCTAGCCAAAAACATTCAGTACTTC. This codes for CASAALSGGLEILAKNIQYF.

The chain couples TRBV19 to TRBJ2-2, with TRBD1 matching over 12 bases. This CDR3 has 17 amino acids. Germline CDR1 and CDR2: LNHDA and SQIVND (reference sequence). The V gene end was trimmed by 3 bases and the J gene end by 4 bases; junction bases not matched to a gene: 6. The DNA of the CDR3 is TGTGCCAGTAGTATTCTGGGACAGGGGGCTGGCACCGGGGAGCTGTTTTTT. Its translation: CASSILGQGAGTGELFF.

This rearrangement joins TRBV27 to TRBJ2-5; TRBD1 aligns across 8 bases. V shed 5 bases and J 7 bases; nucleotides not matched to a gene: 12. The V gene's germline CDR1 is MNHEY and CDR2 SMNVEV (reference sequence). The length of the CDR3 is 15 residues. This CDR3 reads CASSPRTGKGVTQYF. The CDR3 nucleotides are TGTGCCAGCAGTCCCCGGACAGGGAAGGGGGTGACCCAGTACTTC.

The CDR3, as DNA: TGCGCCAGCAGCCATTTAGGGGGGAACACTGAAGCTTTCTTT. It translates to CASSHLGGNTEAFF. This chain connects TRBV4-3 to TRBJ1-1, with TRBD1 as a possible D gene (6 bases). The germline V and J ends were trimmed by 3 bases and 1 base, with 9 bases remaining between them. CDR3 length equals 14 residues. Germline V gene lookup returns CDR1 LGHNA and CDR2 YSLEER.

This chain uses TRBV5-1 with TRBJ1-6; D is ambiguous. V shed 2 bases and J shed 5 bases, with 11 bases lying between them. The V gene's germline CDR1 is SGHRS and CDR2 YFSETQ. The CDR3 covers 15 residues. This chain's CDR3 is CASSFAGFDNSPLHF. As DNA, the CDR3 is TGCGCCAGCAGCTTCGCCGGGTTTGATAATTCACCCCTCCACTTT.

The rearrangement uses TRBV19 and TRBJ1-1, with a possible D match to TRBD1 (5 bases). Between the trimmed V and J ends, which lost 10 bases and 10 bases, there was a span of 13 bases. Per the germline V gene, CDR1 is LNHDA and CDR2 is SQIVND (reference sequence). The CDR3 spans 10 residues. In DNA, the CDR3 is TGTGCCACCGGGGGGATTTTAGCTTTCTTT. Its translation: CATGGILAFF. The variable domain in full, with the rest retrieved from reference TRBV19 and TRBJ1-1, is DGGITQSPKYLFRKEGQNVTLSCEQNLNHDAMYWYRQDPGQGLRLIYYSQIVNDFQKGDIAEGYSVSREKKESFPLTVTSAQKNPTAFYLCATGGILAFFGQGTRLTVV.